This TCR beta chain was found in a study of cytomegalovirus exposure and HLA in healthy donors. Points from the study as a whole: Cytomegalovirus-associated status was assigned to some 180 TCR beta chains. The classifier was said to identify cytomegalovirus status with high specificity and sensitivity.

Concerning this clone itself: Its matching antigen is unknown.

The PCR made use of 60 Vbeta and 13 Jbeta primers. Profiling relied on immunoSEQ multiplex PCR, and the TCRdb table lists in-frame clones only, not all of them. The sample yields roughly 80,000 clones, 80% to 90% seen once. Per the germline V gene, CDR1 is SGHAT and CDR2 is FQNNGV. V was trimmed by 4 bases and J by 5 bases, leaving 11 bases between them. This CDR3 comprises 13 residues. The sample taken for sequencing was PBMCs. The chain combines TRBV11-2 with TRBJ1-1; D unclear. The TCR originated in a woman aged 25 to 39 in good health and CMV-seronegative. This CDR3 reads CASSSYLLTEAFF. CDR3 nucleotide sequence: TGTGCCAGCAGCTCGTACTTACTAACTGAAGCTTTCTTT.